What follows is one T cell receptor beta chain and its context. The antigen remains undetermined. The source of the sample is a study of T cell responses to AZD1222 COVID-19 vaccine. The repertoire was sequenced with immunoSEQ multiplex PCR; TCRdb's copy has only in-frame clones and lacks some. The sample records 70,000 to 95,000 clones, under 90% being singletons. Whole-study findings and limits: Females outnumbered males among donors, who were mostly white British; clonal diversity was possibly underestimated. Nearly half of spike-specific TCRs reportedly target unmutated variant regions. Increased Spike-specific TCR breadth and depth were observed after two AZD1222 doses. Baseline serostatus was positive in only six AZD1222 recipients.

The TCR originated in an adult in good health. Sequencing used peripheral blood, obtained on day 0 of MenACWY control vaccination.

DNA for the CDR3: TGTGCCAGCTTAGCTATTGGCGGGGGCACTGAAGCTTTCTTT. Its protein is CASLAIGGGTEAFF. The V and J genes are TRBV27 and TRBJ1-1; weak D call: TRBD1 (5 bases). Trimming removed 8 bases at V and 4 bases at J, with 17 bases between. Germline lookup yields CDR1 MNHEY and CDR2 SMNVEV (reference sequence). The CDR3 has 14 amino acids.